This TCR beta chain was profiled in a study of T cells in Graves' hyperthyroidism and ophthalmopathy. CDR1 is MNHEY and CDR2 is SVGEGT in the germline V gene. V was clipped by 6 bases and J by 0 bases, with 9 bases between them. The CDR3 is 14 residues long. TCR beta CDR3 region amplification was performed from RNA transcripts. With the HTBI primer set, the TCR CDR3 went through a first round of RT-PCR. TCRdb reanalysed the multiplex PCR reads using MiXCR and keeps one entry per CDR3 protein. This sample has under 400,000 distinct CDR3 sequences; approximately 15% occur once, and the top ten carry roughly 9.6%. This clonotype has a count of ten or more.

The sequence was collected from a woman aged 55-70 years with Graves' hyperthyroidism. The sequencing input was blood. The chain recombines TRBV6-2 or TRBV6-3 with TRBJ1-5; a possible D gene is TRBD1 (6 bases). CDR3 sequence reads: CASRQGGSNQPQHF. CDR3 nucleotides: TGTGCCAGCAGGCAAGGGGGTAGCAATCAGCCCCAGCATTTT.